The clone carrying this T cell receptor beta chain was observed a handful of times. Antigen: not known. This sample stems from a study of T cell responses to AZD1222 COVID-19 vaccine. Study summary: Pooling covered second doses at about 4 or about 12 weeks.

Germline values: CDR1 SGHTA, CDR2 FQGTGA. V gave up 4 bases and J gave up 6 bases; unmatched junction bases: 11. The CDR3 has 16 residues. Assay: immunoSEQ multiplex PCR; the TCRdb copy retains only in-frame clones and omits some. Of 100,000 or so clones in the sample, just under 90% were seen once. Findings and caveats of the study: Vaccine-associated CD4 TCRs ranged over spike, dominating at 160-218 and 743-854. Reportedly, nearly half the spike-specific TCRs target unmutated variant regions.

The receptor was isolated from an adult in good health. The sample consisted of peripheral blood, taken on day 0 of AZD1222 vaccination. The chain links TRBV7-3 to TRBJ2-2; 7 bases map to TRBD2. The CDR3 DNA follows: TGTGCCAGCAGCTCGGTGGGGCGGGGGAGCCCCGGGGAGCTGTTTTTT. Translation: CASSSVGRGSPGELFF.